The 20 T cell receptor beta chains below come from one sample, sequenced in a study of T cell responses to AZD1222 COVID-19 vaccine. This table comes from immunoSEQ multiplex PCR, and its TCRdb copy is limited to in-frame clones, with some not included. The sample consists of approximately 100,000 clones, around 96% of them appearing once. Specimen: peripheral blood, collected on day 0 of AZD1222 vaccination. Receptors were obtained from an adult in good health.

This chain joins TRBV27 and TRBJ1-2; D remains ambiguous. This CDR3 spans 12 amino acids. Trimming took 4 bases from V and 4 from J, leaving 7 bases between them. The germline CDR1 and CDR2 sequences are MNHEY and SMNVEV (reference sequence). DNA for the CDR3: TGTGCCAGCAGTTCAGGATTCTATGGCTACACCTTC. It is translated as CASSSGFYGYTF.

The V call is TRBV19, the J call TRBJ2-7; 10 bases align to TRBD1. Germline assignment: CDR1 LNHDA and CDR2 SQIVND (reference sequence). Unmatched junction bases numbered 15, after V lost 7 bases and J lost 12 bases. The CDR3 sequence is 14 residues long. The CDR3 DNA reads as TGTGCCAGTACCCCGGGACAGGGGTCACTTCGGAGGTACTTC. Amino acids: CASTPGQGSLRRYF.

The rearrangement joins TRBV6-5 to TRBJ1-2, with D perhaps TRBD1 (6 bases). Trimming removed 1 base from V and 4 bases from J, with 16 bases in between. Germline V gene data show CDR1 as MNHEY and CDR2 as SVGAGI. The CDR3 has 16 amino acids. CDR3 protein: CASSYYRASESYGYTF. CDR3 nucleotide sequence: TGTGCCAGCAGTTACTACAGGGCGTCCGAAAGCTATGGCTACACCTTC.

The rearrangement links TRBV7-9 to TRBJ2-3, with D unresolved. In germline, CDR1 is SEHNR, CDR2 FQNEAQ (reference sequence). Trimming stripped 2 bases from V and 6 bases from J, with 9 bases between. This CDR3 has 13 amino acids. This chain's CDR3 is CASSLSARDTQYF. The CDR3 bases are TGTGCCAGCAGCTTAAGCGCTAGGGATACGCAGTATTTT.

Only a few counts were recorded for this clone. V usage is TRBV5-1 and J usage is TRBJ2-1; unclear D gene. Germline lookup yields CDR1 SGHRS and CDR2 YFSETQ. The CDR3 has 13 amino acids. V lost 2 bases, J lost 2 bases, and 5 bases lay in between. CDR3 bases: TGCGCCAGCAGCTTAGGGACCTACAATGAGCAGTTCTTC. Protein: CASSLGTYNEQFF.

This sequence joins TRBV3-1 (or the pseudogene TRBV3-2) and TRBJ2-3; 13 bases fit TRBD2. V was clipped by 6 bases and J by 4 bases; unmatched bases: 7. From germline, CDR1 is LGHDT and CDR2 YNNKEL (reference sequence). CDR3 length equals 16 residues. CDR3 bases: TGTGCCAGCAGATCCCGGACTAGCGGGAGTGCAGATACGCAGTATTTT. Encoded protein: CASRSRTSGSADTQYF.

This chain connects TRBV7-9 to TRBJ1-1, with D hard to call. There are 14 residues in the CDR3. The V and J ends lost 1 base and 3 bases respectively, with 9 bases between them. From germline, CDR1 is SEHNR and CDR2 FQNEAQ (reference sequence). The CDR3 DNA follows: TGTGCCAGCAGCTTAGAGTTCGGAGACACTGAAGCTTTCTTT. Residues: CASSLEFGDTEAFF.

Turning to this clone: Other DNA variants within this sample encode the same CDR3. The chain couples TRBV27 to TRBJ1-5; D uncertain. Germline V gene data show CDR1 as MNHEY and CDR2 as SMNVEV (reference sequence). This CDR3 spans 13 amino acids. The V end lost 3 bases, the J end lost 0 bases, and 3 bases lay between the germline ends. CDR3 amino acids: CASSFLSNQPQHF. CDR3 DNA: TGTGCCAGCAGTTTCCTTAGCAATCAGCCCCAGCATTTT.

The chain uses TRBV7-3 and TRBJ1-1, with a weak D call TRBD1 (6 bases). The CDR3 runs to 15 residues. Trimming stripped 0 bases from V and 3 bases from J, with 11 bases between. CDR1 and CDR2 (germline): SGHTA, FQGTGA. CDR3: CASSLTQGQDTEAFF. As DNA, the CDR3 is TGTGCCAGCAGCTTAACGCAGGGGCAGGACACTGAAGCTTTCTTT.

The rearrangement links TRBV4-3 to TRBJ1-6; 9 bases align to TRBD1. This CDR3 contains 14 residues. J gave up 3 bases and V 8 bases, and 2 bases lay outside the gene matches. Per germline, CDR1 LGHNA and CDR2 YSLEER. This chain's CDR3 is CASGTGIYNSPLHF. DNA for the CDR3: TGCGCCAGCGGGACAGGGATCTATAATTCACCCCTCCACTTT.

The rearrangement uses TRBV7-9 and TRBJ2-6; D not resolved. Germline V gives CDR1 SEHNR, CDR2 FQNEAQ (reference sequence). The CDR3 loop spans 15 amino acids. The V and J ends lost 2 bases and 1 base respectively, with 6 bases between them. The CDR3 DNA is TGTGCCAGCAGCTTATCAGCGTCTGGGGCCAACGTCCTGACTTTC. Amino acid sequence: CASSLSASGANVLTF.

J is TRBJ2-5 and V is TRBV7-2; D may be TRBD1 (5 bases). V lost 2 bases and J 4 bases, leaving 14 bases between the germline ends. Germline V CDR1 and CDR2: SGHTA, FQGNSA. This CDR3 region has 15 residues. DNA of the CDR3: TGTGCCAGCAGCTTACGGCCACAGGTCGGAGAGACCCAGTACTTC. Translation gives CASSLRPQVGETQYF.

The chain uses TRBV6-5 and TRBJ1-1; 7 positions agree with TRBD1. The CDR3 spans 13 residues. J was trimmed by 9 bases and V by 0 bases; bases with no gene match: 4. Germline V gene lookup returns CDR1 MNHEY and CDR2 SVGAGI. The DNA of the CDR3 is TGTGCCAGCAGTTACTCAGGGGGCGGAAAAGCTTTCTTT. Translated: CASSYSGGGKAFF.

V and J are TRBV2 and TRBJ2-3, with D possibly TRBD1 on 5 matching bases. The CDR3 has 14 residues. V was cut by 5 bases and J by 3 bases, with 12 bases left in between. Germline V lookup: CDR1 SNHLY, CDR2 FYNNEI. For the CDR3, the DNA is TGTGCCAGCAGTTCCAGGGTTAGTACAGATACGCAGTATTTT. It encodes CASSSRVSTDTQYF. The whole variable domain, remainder taken from reference TRBV2 and TRBJ2-3, is EPEVTQTPSHQVTQMGQEVILRCVPISNHLYFYWYRQILGQKVEFLVSFYNNEISEKSEIFDDQFSVERPDGSNFTLKIRSTKLEDSAMYFCASSSRVSTDTQYFGPGTRLTVL.

This chain links TRBV9 with TRBJ2-7; 7 bases are shared with TRBD1. Germline values: CDR1 SGDLS, CDR2 YYNGEE. V lost 0 bases and J lost 6; bases outside the gene matches: 12. This CDR3 contains 16 residues. In DNA form, the CDR3 reads TGTGCCAGCAGCGTAGCGGTTGGACAGGAATACCTCGAGCAGTACTTC. It yields the protein CASSVAVGQEYLEQYF.

V gene TRBV20-1 combines with J gene TRBJ1-5; TRBD1 matches 7 bases. V lost 3 bases and J lost 4; bases outside the gene matches: 3. The CDR3 runs 13 residues. The germline V gene encodes CDR1 DFQATT and CDR2 SNEGSKA (reference sequence). The chain's CDR3 is CSASGDSNQPQHF. CDR3 sequence (DNA): TGCAGTGCTAGTGGGGACAGTAATCAGCCCCAGCATTTT.

CDR3 residues: CASTQSAGRISPLHF. Here the CDR3 DNA reads TGTGCCAGCACCCAGTCGGCAGGGCGGATTTCACCCCTCCACTTT. V usage is TRBV28 and J usage is TRBJ1-6, with D possibly TRBD1 on 5 matching bases. The CDR3 is made up of 15 amino acids. Germline V lookup: CDR1 MDHEN, CDR2 SYDVKM. The germline V and J ends were trimmed by 7 bases and 9 bases, with 19 bases remaining between them.

This clone occurred once. This chain links TRBV6-4 with TRBJ2-2; 9 bases are shared with TRBD1. Germline V gene data show CDR1 as MRHNA and CDR2 as SNTAGT. Germline trimming cut 3 bases from V and 3 bases from J; bases unmatched to any gene: 8. This CDR3 spans 17 amino acids. The CDR3 DNA sequence: TGTGCCAGCAGTGAACACGGGACAGGGCTGGACACCGGGGAGCTGTTTTTT. Its translation is CASSEHGTGLDTGELFF.

V is TRBV11-2 and J is TRBJ2-7; a weak D match, TRBD1 (6 bases). Between the trimmed V and J ends, which lost 1 base and 0 bases, there was a span of 16 bases. Germline V gene sequence: CDR1 SGHAT, CDR2 FQNNGV. The length of the CDR3 is 17 residues. The CDR3 DNA reads as TGTGCCAGCAGCTTAGGGAAGGGGGACGGCCGCTCCTACGAGCAGTACTTC. Translating it yields CASSLGKGDGRSYEQYF.

With respect to this clone: At the DNA level, this CDR3 is encoded by other sequences in the same sample as well. This chain uses TRBV5-4 with TRBJ1-2; no clear D gene. The V gene lost 0 bases and the J gene lost 4 bases, with 4 bases spanning the gap. The CDR3 sequence is 12 residues long. Germline V gene lookup returns CDR1 SGHNT and CDR2 YYREEE (reference sequence). CDR3 sequence: CASSLAGYGYTF. CDR3 DNA sequence: TGTGCCAGCAGCTTGGCTGGCTATGGCTACACCTTC.